Sequencing of this TCR beta chain was carried out in a study of T-cell reconstitution after alpha-beta-depleted transplantation in children. This CDR3 has 9 amino acids. V lost 5 bases and J lost 10, with 6 bases in between. Germline CDR1 is GTSNPN and CDR2 is SVGIG (reference sequence). It was with unique molecular identifiers that the TCRbeta library was prepared. From the PCR reads, TCRdb called clonotypes with MiXCR, one entry per CDR3 protein. This sample yields roughly 170,000 distinct CDR3 sequences, of which 6% to 7% are seen a single time; about 3% belongs to the top ten. This chain joins TRBV30 and TRBJ2-1; D is undetermined. The TCR was taken from a human donor who donated a stem cell graft to a child with Wiskott-Aldrich syndrome. The material sequenced was PBMCs from the stem cell graft donor, taken from the stem cell graft. CDR3 DNA: TGTGCCTGGGGCACCGAGCAGTTCTTC. Encoded protein: CAWGTEQFF.